This T cell receptor beta chain was recorded in a study of OX40 agonist ivuxolimab in advanced cancers. As concerns this clone: Antigen unknown.

With 3 bases removed from V and 4 bases from J, the gap between germline ends came to 10 bases. This CDR3 contains 13 residues. Germline CDR1 is SGHTA and CDR2 is FQGTGA. Profiling relied on immunoSEQ multiplex PCR, and the TCRdb table lists in-frame clones only, not all of them. Of approximately 84,000 clones listed, 90% to 95% were seen once; the top ten hold over 2.5%. Study conclusions and caveats: Averaging showed that CD8+ T cells had more expanded clones than CD4+ did.

This receptor was taken from an adult with an advanced solid tumor such as melanoma, head and neck, liver or kidney cancer. The sample here was CD4+ or CD8+ T cells sorted from blood, taken in a trial of the OX40 agonist ivuxolimab. The chain has TRBV7-3 and TRBJ2-7; no reliable D call. This CDR3 reads CASSLHPRYEQYF. CDR3 nucleotides: TGTGCCAGCAGCTTGCACCCCCGGTACGAGCAGTACTTC. Full variable domain (rest looked up from reference TRBV7-3 and TRBJ2-7): GAGVSQTPSNKVTEKGKYVELRCDPISGHTALYWYRQSLGQGPEFLIYFQGTGAADDSGLPNDRFFAVRPEGSVSTLKIQRTERGDSAVYLCASSLHPRYEQYFGPGTRLTVT.